The clone carrying this TCR beta chain occurred many times. The antigen is not known. Germline assignment: CDR1 SGHTA and CDR2 FQGNSA. The CDR3 contains 17 residues. The junction had 10 bases not matched to a gene; V was cut back by 5 bases and J by 1 base. This sample is part of a study of T-cell reconstitution after alpha-beta-depleted transplantation in children. The library targeted TCRbeta and was prepared with unique molecular identifiers. One entry per CDR3 protein results from TCRdb running MiXCR on the PCR reads. The table has around 450,000 distinct CDR3 sequences, roughly a tenth seen once. Study-level findings and limits: About two months after transplant, alpha-beta T cells reportedly came from several hundred expanded graft clones.

This sequence joins TRBV7-2 and TRBJ2-1, with TRBD1 matching 8 bases. This TCR was recovered from a child aged 2-15 years with inherited bone marrow failure, due to receive a stem cell transplant. The sequencing used PBMCs, collected before TCRalphabeta/CD19-depleted stem cell transplant. CDR3 bases: TGTGCCAGCAGCCTCAGTGGAGGGACAGGTTCCTACAATGAGCAGTTCTTC. The encoded protein is CASSLSGGTGSYNEQFF. Full variable domain (outside the CDR3, taken from reference TRBV7-2 and TRBJ2-1): GAGVSQSPSNKVTEKGKDVELRCDPISGHTALYWYRQSLGQGLEFLIYFQGNSAPDKSGLPSDRFSAERTGGSVSTLTIQRTQQEDSAVYLCASSLSGGTGSYNEQFFGPGTRLTVL.